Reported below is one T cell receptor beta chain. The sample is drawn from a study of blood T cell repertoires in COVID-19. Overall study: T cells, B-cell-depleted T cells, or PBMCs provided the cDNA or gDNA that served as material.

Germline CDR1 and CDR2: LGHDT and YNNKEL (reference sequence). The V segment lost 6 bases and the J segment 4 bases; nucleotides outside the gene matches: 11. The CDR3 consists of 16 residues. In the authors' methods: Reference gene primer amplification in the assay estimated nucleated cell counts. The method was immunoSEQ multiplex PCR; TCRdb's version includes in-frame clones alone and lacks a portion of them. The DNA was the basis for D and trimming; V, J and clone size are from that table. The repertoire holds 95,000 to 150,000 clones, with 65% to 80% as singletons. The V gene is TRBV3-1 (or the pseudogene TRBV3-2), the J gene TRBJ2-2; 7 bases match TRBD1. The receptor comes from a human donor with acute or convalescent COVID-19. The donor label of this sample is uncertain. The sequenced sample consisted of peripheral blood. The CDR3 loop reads CASSRQQGRVTGELFF. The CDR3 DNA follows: TGTGCCAGCAGTCGACAACAGGGGAGAGTCACCGGGGAGCTGTTTTTT.